The rows below give T cell receptor beta chains drawn from one sample of a study of shared clonotypes between healthy human individuals. TCRdb's copy holds only in-frame clones and misses some; the assay was immunoSEQ multiplex PCR. The sample records some 2.1 million clones, about 94% being singletons. What was sequenced was naive CD8+ T cells from PBMCs. All receptors come from a man between 18 and 29 years old in good health. Some clones in this sample may be carry-over from other donors' samples. CDR3s include the opening cysteine and the closing phenylalanine or tryptophan. D genes are given only for firm matches. The size field is filled for only some rows; it gives once, few, many or a size class.

TRBV6-1	NA	NA	CASSPPGQNTEAFF
TRBV13	NA	NA	CASSLENRETQYF
TRBV5-6	NA	TRBD1	CASSWDRGTLEQYF
TRBV18	NA	TRBD1	CASSPTGTAVTDTQYF
TRBV18	NA	NA	CASSPFRDNQETQYF
TRBV2	NA	NA	CASSDRAETSYNEQFF
TRBV16	NA	NA	CASSQSVYEQYF
TRBV27	NA	NA	CASSPTAPQETQYF
TRBV4-3	NA	TRBD1	CASSQDPTGEGYEQYF
TRBV29-1	NA	TRBD2	CSAVAGANEQYF
TRBV5-6	NA	NA	CASSLRGLGTFF
TRBV27	NA	NA	CASSLEGDSYNEQFF
TRBV27	NA	TRBD1	CASSPNPHRTGRYEQYF
TRBV27	NA	NA	CASSLFGGNRQPQHF
TRBV6-5	NA	TRBD1	CASKQDRGTEAFF
TRBV5-1	NA	NA	CASSLGWNYEQYF
TRBV27	NA	NA	CASSLRDSWSSYNEQFF
TRBV7-2	NA	NA	CASSPRTDTQYF
TRBV18	NA	TRBD1	CASSPPGQGPPGANVLTF
TRBV7-6	NA	NA	CASSLGAGSGNTIYF
TRBV5-1	NA	NA	CASRLSTTNEKLFF
TRBV9	NA	NA	CASSGGTGPHEQYF
TRBV27	NA	TRBD1	CASSSSTGTYEQYF
TRBV6-5	NA	NA	CASSLAAYTDTQYF
TRBV6-1	NA	TRBD1	CASSERGTVYYEQYF
TRBV27	NA	NA	CASSLIGANTEAFF
TRBV27	NA	TRBD1	CASSFLGTGLYNEQFF
TRBV7-9	NA	NA	CASSPTLAREQFF
TRBV28	NA	NA	CASDSFGSNQPQHF
TRBV13	NA	NA	CASSLGAEETQYF
TRBV27	NA	NA	CASNGGKGHTTGELFF
TRBV7-9	NA	NA	CASSEGVTYEQYF
TRBV29-1	NA	NA	CSVVGGRYYEQYF
TRBV11-2	NA	TRBD2	CASSFGLAGGADTQYF
TRBV7-9	NA	NA	CASSYKTANTGELFF
TRBV9	NA	TRBD2	CASSVGGLAGGLNTGELFF
TRBV5-1	once	NA	CASSSDGADTQYF
TRBV18	few	NA	CASSISGTRYPEKLFF
TRBV5-6	NA	NA	CASSPGPNSPLHF
TRBV7-3	NA	TRBD2	CASSFLGTSGRFEQYF
TRBV15	NA	NA	CATSRSEGRETQYF
TRBV27	NA	NA	CASSLGGGNQPQHF
TRBV28	NA	TRBD1	CASSSPGTGASGANVLTF